Below are 6 T cell receptor beta chains sequenced from a single sample in a study of control samples from healthy donors and cancer patients. Measured with immunoSEQ multiplex PCR; TCRdb has only the in-frame clones, and not every one. Of over 100,000 clones listed, approximately 92% are singletons. The sample taken for sequencing was blood. The receptors come from a man in his forties in good health.

This clone showed up just once. The chain recombines TRBV7-9 with TRBJ2-4, with 7 nucleotides matching TRBD1. The J segment lost 8 bases and the V segment lost 5 bases, leaving 9 bases of the junction unmatched. The CDR3 is made up of 14 amino acids. Germline values: CDR1 SEHNR, CDR2 FQNEAQ (reference sequence). The CDR3 DNA sequence: TGTGCCAGCAGCCCGGACAGGAAGGCGGACATTCAGTACTTC. It encodes CASSPDRKADIQYF.

V usage is TRBV11-1 and J usage is TRBJ1-2; 9 nucleotides line up with TRBD1. J was trimmed by 8 bases and V by 6 bases; bases with no gene match: 13. The V gene's germline CDR1 is SGHAT and CDR2 FQDESV (reference sequence). The CDR3 has 15 residues. The CDR3 nucleotides are TGTGCCAGCAGGACAACAGGGGGCGCAGGTAGCGGCTACACCTTC. Amino acid sequence: CASRTTGGAGSGYTF.

V and J are TRBV3-1 (or the pseudogene TRBV3-2) and TRBJ2-5, with 15 nucleotides matching TRBD2. With 8 bases clipped from V and 5 bases from J, the junction kept 0 bases outside the gene matches. The CDR3 is made up of 13 amino acids. Per the germline V gene, CDR1 is LGHDT and CDR2 is YNNKEL (reference sequence). DNA of the CDR3: TGTGCCAGCGGGACTAGCGGGGGGGAGACCCAGTACTTC. Its protein product is CASGTSGGETQYF.

CDR3 bases: TGTGCCAGCAGTTTGACAGAAGGAAACACCATATATTTT. Its translation is CASSLTEGNTIYF. The chain recombines TRBV12-3 or TRBV12-4 with TRBJ1-3, with D possibly matching TRBD1 (5 bases). The CDR3 loop spans 13 amino acids. V lost 3 bases and J lost 4, with 7 bases in between.

V usage is TRBV7-9 and J usage is TRBJ2-2; TRBD2 is a possible D gene (5 bases). Per the germline V gene, CDR1 is SEHNR and CDR2 is FQNEAQ (reference sequence). Trimming took off 3 bases at V and 5 bases at J, with 10 bases between the two ends. This CDR3 comprises 14 residues. The DNA for the CDR3 is TGTGCCAGCAGCTTCCGACGAGGGACCGGGGAGCTGTTTTTT. Amino acid sequence: CASSFRRGTGELFF.

The V call is TRBV30, the J call TRBJ2-7; D is uncertain. V lost 2 bases, J lost 9 bases, and 20 bases lay in between. The CDR3 has 14 residues. Germline V gene data show CDR1 as GTSNPN and CDR2 as SVGIG (reference sequence). CDR3 amino acids: CAWSPQYPNLGQYF. The DNA of the CDR3 is TGTGCCTGGAGTCCCCAGTATCCGAATTTGGGGCAGTACTTC.